This section outlines one T cell receptor beta chain sequence together with its context. The table lists this clone with a few counts. Its antigen has not been determined. Base qualities were left out, and no much larger clone turns up one base away. PBMCs were isolated by density centrifugation and stained for CD3, CD4 and CD8, after which CD4+ and CD8+ T cells were sorted on a FACSAria. Unaffected controls provided scalp biopsies and blood samples. Library generation was performed with the immunoSEQ multiplex PCR assay. For TCR sequencing, RNA was extracted from every sample and reverse transcribed into cDNA to serve as template. First-strand cDNA was synthesized with SuperScript III using a 2:1 mix of oligo-dT and random hexamers. Amplification bias was assessed with a synthetic immune receptor repertoire, and residual bias was removed computationally. Per the source publication's procedure: Raw reads were preprocessed for error removal, and CDR3 was defined according to IMGT conventions as running from the conserved cysteine to phenylalanine. To get clonality, Shannon entropy was normalized by log2 of the number of productive unique TCRs and the result was subtracted from 1. CD4 or CD8 identity of scalp clones was inferred by cross-referencing scalp TCRbeta sequences with sorted blood CD4 and CD8 repertoires. Here the immuneACCESS table is served through TCRdb, limited to in-frame sequences with V and J called. Missing clones are a known gap in these copies; in checked studies unresolved V genes cover under half, and the rest lacks a known reason. V, J and clone size reflect that table, while D and trimming were determined from the DNA. This sample has some 150,000 clones in its table, and about two thirds of those were observed once. The ten biggest clones cover 35% to 40% of the sample.

The sample originates from a study of CD8+ T cells in alopecia areata (dated by TCRdb to 2017 to 2018). Study-wide context: To study T cell clonal expansion in alopecia areata, the researchers applied high-throughput TCRbeta sequencing to both the C3H/HeJ mouse model and human patients. Human TCRbeta sequencing covered scalp tissue and sorted CD4+ and CD8+ peripheral blood T cells from patchy and totalis/universalis alopecia areata patients and healthy controls. Scalp clonality was compared across normal scalp (n=4), patchy alopecia areata scalp (n=8), and alopecia totalis/universalis scalp (n=8). RNA was extracted with the PAXgene miRNA kit for fixed scalp, the miRNeasy kit for PBMCs, and the RNeasy kit for mouse skin. immunoSEQ multiplex PCR using 35 Vbeta forward primers and 13 Jbeta reverse primers was used to amplify TCRbeta CDR3 regions.

Here is what the overall study found, with its caveats: Compared with normal scalp, lesional scalp, particularly in alopecia totalis/universalis, had higher clonality and more expanded CD8+ clones, which suggests antigenic drive. Unlike mouse skin, where gammadelta T cells dominate, normal human skin contains resident alphabeta T cells that get sequenced too, which complicates analysis of the scalp TCR repertoire. Shared TCR sequences between patients were less evident than in mice, which may be partly attributable to HLA diversity in the patient population.

Relative to germline, V is 3 bases shorter and J is 9 bases shorter, with 5 bases between their ends. Measured from the cysteine to the phenylalanine, the CDR3 is 11 residues long. Of the read, only the CDR3 DNA is kept; its 33 bases are in frame from base 1. CDR1 and CDR2, looked up from the germline V gene, are MDHEN and SYDVKM. This receptor chain uses TRBV28 and TRBJ2-2, with no confident D gene call. The sequencing input was CD8+ T cells sorted from blood. This sequence was found in a human donor in good health. CDR3 reads: CASSFNRELFF. In nucleotides, the sequence is TGTGCCAGCAGTTTCAACAGGGAGCTGTTTTTT.